This TCR beta chain was observed in a study of identical twins. TCRdb re-derived calls from the 5' RACE reads in MiXCR, one entry per CDR3 protein. The repertoire has hundreds of thousands of distinct CDR3 sequences, approximately 21% of them found once; the top ten carry roughly 4%. Healthy Caucasians supplied all donations. This clonotype was found many times. The germline V and J ends were trimmed by 7 bases and 3 bases, with 13 bases remaining between them. The CDR3 is 12 residues long. Germline CDR1 SQVTM, CDR2 ANQGSEA. These same records also appear under a second study, on T cells expressing NK-cell markers. That work contributes: According to the study, TCR beta repertoires originated from sorted CD3+CD56+NKG2C+, CD3+CD56+NKG2C- and CD3+CD56-NKG2C+ T cells. For several experiments, T cell sorting was restricted to the alpha-beta TCR population by means of an anti-gamma-delta TCR antibody.

The sequencing sample was made of PBMCs. The chain recombines TRBV29-1 with TRBJ2-7; no firm D call. This clonotype was obtained from a woman aged 18-35 years in good health. The CDR3 protein is CSGQELGYEQYF. CDR3 nucleotide sequence: TGCAGCGGTCAGGAGCTCGGCTACGAGCAGTACTTC.